Sequencing of this TCR beta chain was carried out in a study of T cells in narcolepsy. General study results and limits: Blood of same and different patients, but not healthy controls, reportedly held recurring autoreactive clonotypes. In some patient and control memory CD4+ samples, autoreactive clones were absent.

V dropped 6 bases and J dropped 4 bases, with 12 bases sitting between them. CDR1 is MNHNS and CDR2 is SASEGT in the germline V gene. CDR3 length: 13 residues. Clones were read by immunoSEQ multiplex PCR, and TCRdb kept only the in-frame ones, dropping some. The table has 27,000 or so clones, more than 75% seen once; the top ten hold more than 0.95%. A remark on this clone: Its antigen is currently unknown.

The sequence came from a human donor with narcolepsy. The sample consisted of CD45RA- memory CD4+ T cells from PBMCs. The chain has TRBV6-1 and TRBJ1-2; D might be TRBD1 (5 bases). The CDR3 loop reads CASREQDGYGYTF. CDR3 coding DNA: TGTGCCAGCAGGGAACAGGATGGCTATGGCTACACCTTC.